One and the same sample provided the 25 T cell receptor beta chains below, sequenced in a study of tumor and adjacent non-tumor tissue in lung cancer. This sample's RNA came from whole unsorted tissue. A modified ARM-PCR protocol with three rounds of nested PCR amplified TCRbeta. TCRdb re-called the multiplex PCR reads through MiXCR, storing one row per CDR3 protein. Of approximately 140,000 distinct CDR3 sequences in the sample, approximately 64% were seen once. The sequenced sample was lung tumor tissue. The receptors were gathered from a man aged 55 to 70 with small cell lung cancer.

Comments on this clonotype: Its ends do not fully match the called genes, so a read error is possible. The chain recombines TRBV11-2 with TRBJ1-1, with D perhaps matching TRBD1 (6 bases). The CDR3 is 17 amino acids. Germline-derived CDR1 and CDR2 are SGHAT and FQNNGV. CDR3 residues: CASRSKQGPRINTEALF. In DNA, the CDR3 is TGTGCCAGTAGGTCAAAGCAGGGGCCAAGGATAAACACTGAAGCTCTCTTT. The complete variable domain, with remaining parts taken from reference TRBV11-2 and TRBJ1-1, reads EAGVAQSPRYKIIEKRQSVAFWCNPISGHATLYWYQQILGQGPKLLIQFQNNGVVDDSQLPKDRFSAERLKGVDSTLKIQPAKLEDSAVYLCASRSKQGPRINTEALFGQGTRLTVV.

V usage is TRBV29-1 and J usage is TRBJ2-7; the D gene is possibly TRBD1 (5 bases). CDR1 and CDR2 (germline): SQVTM, ANQGSEA. The CDR3 runs to 15 residues. CDR3 sequence reads: CIVHGWQGHNYEQYV. The CDR3 DNA reads as TGCATCGTACACGGCTGGCAGGGCCACAACTACGAGCAGTACGTC.

As for this clonotype: A much larger clone is a single base away; this may be a read error. This likely comes from a read error, as the CDR3 has no conserved phenylalanine or tryptophan at its end. CDR3 loop: CSAETSGGGWDTQYL. As DNA, the CDR3 is TGCAGTGCCGAGACTAGCGGGGGAGGCTGGGATACGCAGTATCTT. This rearrangement joins TRBV20-1 to TRBJ2-3, with TRBD2 matching 12 bases. Germline V gives CDR1 DFQATT, CDR2 SNEGSKA (reference sequence). V shed 6 bases, J shed 6 bases, and the junction held 10 bases outside the gene matches. The CDR3 has 15 amino acids.

This clonotype was detected only a few times. This could be a read error, since a much larger clone is one nucleotide away. V and J are TRBV11-2 and TRBJ2-3; perhaps TRBD1 as D (6 bases). This CDR3 contains 12 residues. Per germline, CDR1 SGHAT and CDR2 FQNNGV. The CDR3 DNA reads TGTGCCAGCAGCCGGACAGAAGATGCGCAGTATTTT. It encodes CASSRTEDAQYF.

Written as DNA, the CDR3 is TGCAGTACTAAGGGTTTCCAAGAGACCCAGTACTTC. It translates to CSTKGFQETQYF. This chain joins TRBV20-1 and TRBJ2-5; D is undetermined. The CDR3 sequence is 12 residues long. Germline loops: CDR1 DFQATT, CDR2 SNEGSKA (reference sequence). Trimming took 8 bases from V and 1 from J, leaving 11 bases between them.

This clonotype was counted a few times. This chain uses TRBV29-1 with TRBJ2-1; D might be TRBD1 (5 bases). The V end lost 3 bases, the J end lost 4 bases, and 10 bases lay between the germline ends. Germline CDR1 and CDR2: SQVTM and ANQGSEA. The CDR3 sequence is 13 residues long. The CDR3 sequence: CSVEGPEYNEQFF. In nucleotides, the CDR3 is TGCAGCGTTGAGGGGCCGGAGTACAATGAGCAGTTCTTC.

Comments on this clonotype: At one end, the junction sequence differs from germline, possibly due to a read error. The chain uses TRBV20-1 and TRBJ2-2, with a tentative D call TRBD1 (6 bases). The CDR3 totals 16 residues. The germline gives CDR1 DFQATT, CDR2 SNEGSKA (reference sequence). CDR3 in DNA: TGCAGTGCTAGAGAATACAGGGCAACGAACACCGGGGAGCTGTCTTTT. Its protein product is CSAREYRATNTGELSF.

Turning to this clonotype: The junction shows a germline mismatch at one end, possibly a read error. The gene calls are TRBV13 and TRBJ2-6, with D maybe TRBD1 (6 bases). The CDR3 has 16 amino acids. Germline V gives CDR1 PRHDT, CDR2 FYEKMQ (reference sequence). CDR3 in DNA: TGTGCCGGCAGCTTCTACAGGGATTCCGGGGCCAACGTCCTGACTTTC. The encoded protein is CAGSFYRDSGANVLTF.

Concerning this clonotype: The CDR3 ends on some other residue instead of the conserved phenylalanine or tryptophan, so this is likely a read error. The gene calls are TRBV11-2 and TRBJ2-3, with a weak D call TRBD1 (6 bases). This CDR3 is 14 amino acids long. Germline loops: CDR1 SGHAT, CDR2 FQNNGV. The CDR3 is CASSSYRTANTQYV. CDR3 bases: TGTGCCAGCAGCTCTTACCGGACAGCCAATACACAGTATGTT.

V and J are TRBV10-2 and TRBJ2-1; TRBD1 is a possible D gene (6 bases). CDR1 is WSHSY and CDR2 is SAAADI in the germline V gene. The CDR3 runs 17 residues. V dropped 4 bases and J dropped 1 base, with 17 bases sitting between them. The CDR3 coding sequence is TGCGCCAGCAGTGGGTCCGTTAGGGGGATTTCCTACAATGAGCAGTTCTTC. It codes for CASSGSVRGISYNEQFF.

A word on this clonotype: A much larger clone differs from this one at a single base, so this may be a read error. The V gene is TRBV5-1, the J gene TRBJ1-5; a possible D gene is TRBD2 (6 bases). The J call may be in error: the DNA end matches TRBJ2-3 better. Germline V gives CDR1 SGHRS, CDR2 YFSETQ. The CDR3 is 13 residues long. The DNA for the CDR3 is TGCGCCAGCAGCTTTGGGGGGAACCAGCCCCAGTATTTT. It codes for CASSFGGNQPQYF.

For this clonotype: In this CDR3 the conserved last residue, phenylalanine or tryptophan, is missing, so a read error is likely. This sequence joins TRBV11-2 and TRBJ1-6; D is unresolved. This CDR3 comprises 12 residues. Germline CDR1 SGHAT, CDR2 FQNNGV. DNA of the CDR3: TGTGCCAGCAACTTAGAAAAGCTATCCCTCCACTGT. This encodes CASNLEKLSLHC.

Comments on this clonotype: The germline gene is not matched at one end of the junction; a read error may be the cause. The V call is TRBV12-3 or TRBV12-4, the J call TRBJ1-2, with a possible D match to TRBD1 (5 bases). The CDR3 length is 13 residues. For the CDR3, the DNA is TGTGCCAACAGTCTAAATCAGGGATATGGCTACACCTTC. Protein sequence: CANSLNQGYGYTF.

In regard to this clonotype: Likely a read error: the CDR3 ends without its conserved phenylalanine or tryptophan. This rearrangement joins TRBV4-2 to TRBJ2-1; 9 positions agree with TRBD2. This CDR3 comprises 16 residues. Per germline, CDR1 LGHNA and CDR2 YNFKEQ. The CDR3 region has the DNA TGTACCAGCAGCCAAGTTAGCGGGGGCTCCTACAATGAGCAGTTCTCC. Protein sequence: CTSSQVSGGSYNEQFS.

Worth noting for this clonotype: With a much larger clone just one base away, this may be a read error. V and J are TRBV20-1 and TRBJ2-1; D not certain. The CDR3 is 15 residues long. Germline V gives CDR1 DFQATT, CDR2 SNEGSKA (reference sequence). V lost 3 bases and J lost 5, with 17 bases in between. This CDR3 is CSARRHTTDHNEQFF. The CDR3 DNA reads as TGCAGTGCTAGGCGACACACCACTGATCACAATGAGCAGTTCTTC.

As to this clonotype: One base away lies a much larger clone, so this may be a sequencing read error. The chain combines TRBV12-3 or TRBV12-4 with TRBJ2-1; 8 nucleotides align to TRBD1. The CDR3 has 13 amino acids. DNA for the CDR3: TGTGCCAGCAGTTTGACAGGGGTGAATGAGCACTTCTTC. Protein product: CASSLTGVNEHFF.

With respect to this clonotype: A much larger clone sits a single nucleotide away, making a read error possible. The V gene is TRBV10-2, the J gene TRBJ1-5, with D uncertain. Germline V gene data show CDR1 as WSHSY and CDR2 as SAAADI. This CDR3 region has 12 residues. The CDR3, as DNA: TGCGCCAGCAGTGACGCCTCTCAGTCCCAGCATTTT. Protein: CASSDASQSQHF.

A remark on this clonotype: Germline and junction disagree at one end, which may indicate a read error. V gene TRBV4-2 combines with J gene TRBJ1-1, with 9 nucleotides matching TRBD1. Germline CDR1 is LGHNA and CDR2 is YNFKEQ. The CDR3 contains 15 residues. CDR3 DNA: TGTGCCAACAGCCAAGTTCAGGGGGGACAGGGTGAAGCTTTCTTT. It is translated as CANSQVQGGQGEAFF.

To note about this clonotype: One end of the junction varies from germline; a read error may be responsible. The chain recombines TRBV10-3 with TRBJ1-6; 10 positions match TRBD1. Per germline, CDR1 ENHRY and CDR2 SYGVKD. The CDR3 spans 16 residues. Here the CDR3 reads CTISERTGQGNSPLHF. The DNA of the CDR3 is TGTACCATCAGTGAACGAACGGGACAGGGGAATTCACCCCTCCACTTT.

The chain carries TRBV12-3 or TRBV12-4 and TRBJ2-5; D uncertain. Trimming stripped 2 bases from V and 1 base from J, with 8 bases between. The CDR3 totals 14 residues. CDR3 DNA sequence: TGTGCCAGCAGTTTATTGACTTTCCAAGAGACCCAGTACTTC. This codes for CASSLLTFQETQYF.

Turning to this clonotype: An end of the junction does not agree with germline; a read error may underlie this. This chain links TRBV6-1 with TRBJ2-5, with 8 bases lining up with TRBD1. CDR1 and CDR2 (germline): MNHNS, SASEGT. The CDR3 runs 18 residues. The DNA of the CDR3 is TGTGGCAGCAGTGAAGCGGCGGGCAGGGGGCTATTCCGAGAGACCCAGTACTTC. It encodes CGSSEAAGRGLFRETQYF.

The chain joins TRBV20-1 to TRBJ1-2, with D possibly matching TRBD1 (5 bases). V shed 2 bases and J shed 13 bases, with 14 bases lying between them. In germline, CDR1 is DFQATT, CDR2 SNEGSKA (reference sequence). CDR3 length equals 11 residues. DNA of the CDR3: TGCAGTGCTAGACAGGGTTTCGGGTTCACCTTC. This codes for CSARQGFGFTF.

Note on this clonotype: It may be a read error: a sequence one base away is much more abundant. V is TRBV29-1 and J is TRBJ1-2; no firm D call. The CDR3 contains 12 residues. V was trimmed by 7 bases and J by 4 bases, leaving 13 bases between them. Germline V gene data show CDR1 as SQVTM and CDR2 as ANQGSEA. The CDR3, as DNA: TGCAGCGCTGATTTGGCGGTCTATGGCTACACCTTC. It is translated as CSADLAVYGYTF.

This clonotype has more than one count but fewer than ten. One base away lies a much larger clone, so this may be a sequencing read error. The chain is built from TRBV11-1 and TRBJ2-2; TRBD1 or TRBD2 may be the D gene (6 bases each). The CDR3 is 17 amino acids. In germline, CDR1 is SGHAT, CDR2 FQDESV (reference sequence). CDR3 sequence (DNA): TGTGCCAGCACCTCGACCGGCCGGGGGCGGAACACCTGGGAGCTGTTTTTT. This gives the protein CASTSTGRGRNTWELFF.

Only a few counts were recorded for this clonotype. With a much larger clone just one base away, this may be a read error. The CDR3 bases are TGTGCCAGCGGCTTAGGGACCTCCTACGAGCAGTACTTC. This sequence encodes CASGLGTSYEQYF. The chain carries TRBV11-1 and TRBJ2-7; the D gene could be TRBD1 or TRBD2 (5 bases each). This CDR3 region has 13 residues. The germline V gene has CDR1 SGHAT and CDR2 FQDESV (reference sequence).